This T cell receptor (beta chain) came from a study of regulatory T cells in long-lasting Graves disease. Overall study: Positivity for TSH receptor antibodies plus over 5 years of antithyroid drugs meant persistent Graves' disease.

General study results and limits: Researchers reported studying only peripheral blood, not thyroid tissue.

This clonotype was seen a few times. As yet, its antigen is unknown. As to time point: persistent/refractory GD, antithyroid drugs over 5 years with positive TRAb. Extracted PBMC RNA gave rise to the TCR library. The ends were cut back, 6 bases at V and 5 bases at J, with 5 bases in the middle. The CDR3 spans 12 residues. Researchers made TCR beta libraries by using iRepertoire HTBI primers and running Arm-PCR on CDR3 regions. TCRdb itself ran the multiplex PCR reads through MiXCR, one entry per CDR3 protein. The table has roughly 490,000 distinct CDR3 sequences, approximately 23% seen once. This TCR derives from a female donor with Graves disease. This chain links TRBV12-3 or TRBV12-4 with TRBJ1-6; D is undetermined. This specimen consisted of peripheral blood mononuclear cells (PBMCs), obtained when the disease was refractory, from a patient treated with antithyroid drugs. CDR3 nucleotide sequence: TGTGCCAGCAGAGGAGATAATTCACCCCTCCACTTT. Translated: CASRGDNSPLHF.